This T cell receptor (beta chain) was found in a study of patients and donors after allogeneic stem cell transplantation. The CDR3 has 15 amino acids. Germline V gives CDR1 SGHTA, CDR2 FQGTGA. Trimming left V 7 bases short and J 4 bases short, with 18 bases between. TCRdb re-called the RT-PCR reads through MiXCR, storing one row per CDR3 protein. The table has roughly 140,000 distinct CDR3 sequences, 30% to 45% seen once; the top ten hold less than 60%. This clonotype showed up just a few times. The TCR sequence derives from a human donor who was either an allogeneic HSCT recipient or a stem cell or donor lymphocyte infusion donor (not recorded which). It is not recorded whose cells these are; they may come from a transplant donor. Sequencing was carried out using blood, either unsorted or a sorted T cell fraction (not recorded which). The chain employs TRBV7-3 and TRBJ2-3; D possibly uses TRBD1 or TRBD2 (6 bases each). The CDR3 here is CASNRGGRGADTQYF. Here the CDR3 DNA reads TGTGCCAGCAATCGAGGGGGAAGGGGGGCAGATACGCAGTATTTT.